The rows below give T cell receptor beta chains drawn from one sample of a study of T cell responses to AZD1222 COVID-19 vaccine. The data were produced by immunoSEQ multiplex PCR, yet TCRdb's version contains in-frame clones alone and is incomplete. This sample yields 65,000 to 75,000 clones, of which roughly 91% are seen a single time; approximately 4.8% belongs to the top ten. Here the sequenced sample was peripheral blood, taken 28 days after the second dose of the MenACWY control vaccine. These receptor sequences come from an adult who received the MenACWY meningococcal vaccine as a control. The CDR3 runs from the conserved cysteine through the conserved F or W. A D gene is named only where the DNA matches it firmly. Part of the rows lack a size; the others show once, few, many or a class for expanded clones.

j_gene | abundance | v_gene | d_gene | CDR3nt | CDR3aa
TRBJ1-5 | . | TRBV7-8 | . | TGTGCCAGCACCCAGCGTGGGGTGGGCAATCAGCCCCAGCATTTT | CASTQRGVGNQPQHF
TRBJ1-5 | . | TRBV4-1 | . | TGCGCCAGCAGCCAAGGAAGGGGCGGTCAGCCCCAGCATTTT | CASSQGRGGQPQHF
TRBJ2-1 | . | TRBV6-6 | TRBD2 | TGTGCCAGCAGTCAGACTAGCGGGAGCCACAATGAGCAGTTCTTC | CASSQTSGSHNEQFF
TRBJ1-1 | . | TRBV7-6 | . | TGTGCCAGCAGCTTAAGTCAGGGAATGAACACTGAAGCTTTCTTT | CASSLSQGMNTEAFF
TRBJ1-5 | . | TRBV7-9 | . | TGTGCCAGCAGCTTAGACAGCTATAGCAATCAGCCCCAGCATTTT | CASSLDSYSNQPQHF
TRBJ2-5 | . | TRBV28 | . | TGTGCCATCCGGGCCACGGGGGAGACCCAGTACTTC | CAIRATGETQYF
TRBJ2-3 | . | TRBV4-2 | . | TGTGCCAGCAGCCCCACCTGGGTCTTCTTCAGGACAGATACGCAGTATTTT | CASSPTWVFFRTDTQYF
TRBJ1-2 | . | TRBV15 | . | TGTGCCACCAGCATCCACCTCGGGCAGGGGCGTGGCTACACCTTC | CATSIHLGQGRGYTF
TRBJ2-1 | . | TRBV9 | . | TGTGCCAGCAGCGTAGATCCGGGAAACTTTATCAATGAGCAGTTCTTC | CASSVDPGNFINEQFF
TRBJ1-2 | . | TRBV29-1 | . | TGCAGCGTTGACGCGGCGTATGGCTACACCTTC | CSVDAAYGYTF
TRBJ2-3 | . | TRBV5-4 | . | TGTGCCAGCAGCGCGGCGGAGCGCCCCACAGATACGCAGTATTTT | CASSAAERPTDTQYF
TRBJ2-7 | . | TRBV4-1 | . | TGCGCCAGCAGTACGGGGGCGAACGAGCAGTACTTC | CASSTGANEQYF
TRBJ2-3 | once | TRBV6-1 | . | TGTGCCAGCAGTGAACTCAGGAGGTCTACGCTCACAGATACGCAGTATTTT | CASSELRRSTLTDTQYF
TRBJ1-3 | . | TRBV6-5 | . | TGTGCCAGCAGTTACGGGGTACGAAACACCATATATTTT | CASSYGVRNTIYF
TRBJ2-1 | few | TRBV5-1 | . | TGCGCCAGCAGCGTGCAGAACAATGAGCAGTTCTTC | CASSVQNNEQFF
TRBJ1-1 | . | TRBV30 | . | TGTGCCTGGAGTGTTCTAGGGCATAACACTGAAGCTTTCTTT | CAWSVLGHNTEAFF
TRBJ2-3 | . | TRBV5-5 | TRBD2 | TGTGCCAGCAGCTTCGAGCGGGAGACAGATACGCAGTATTTT | CASSFERETDTQYF
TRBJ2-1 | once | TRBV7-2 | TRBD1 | TGTGCCAGCAGCTGGGACAGGGTCGGTGAGCAGTTCTTC | CASSWDRVGEQFF
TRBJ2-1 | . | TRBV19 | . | TGTGCCAGTAGCAAATACAGGGTTAAGTTCTTC | CASSKYRVKFF
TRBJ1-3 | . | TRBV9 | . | TGTGCCAGCAGCCCCCAGACCTCTGGAAACACCATATATTTT | CASSPQTSGNTIYF
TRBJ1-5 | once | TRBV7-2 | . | TGTGCCAGCAGGCAGGGAGGAGGGGTGACCAATCAGCCCCAGCATTTT | CASRQGGGVTNQPQHF
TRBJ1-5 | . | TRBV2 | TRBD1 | TGTGCCAGCGGCGGACAGGATGGCCAGCCCCAGCATTTT | CASGGQDGQPQHF
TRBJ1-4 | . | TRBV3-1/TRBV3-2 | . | TGTGCCAGCAGCCAAGATGGCAGGACCCGTAATGAAAAACTGTTTTTT | CASSQDGRTRNEKLFF
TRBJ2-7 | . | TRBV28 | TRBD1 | TGTGCCAGCAGTCCCATAGGACAGGGGGAAGCCTACGAGCAGTACTTC | CASSPIGQGEAYEQYF
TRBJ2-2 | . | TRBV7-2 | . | TGTGCCAGCAGCTTAGAACAACTCACCGGGGAGCTGTTTTTT | CASSLEQLTGELFF
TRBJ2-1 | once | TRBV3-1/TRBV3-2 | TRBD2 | TGTGCCAGCAGCCAACGCAGACTAGCGGCTCCCAATGAGCAGTTCTTC | CASSQRRLAAPNEQFF
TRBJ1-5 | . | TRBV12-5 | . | TGTGCTAGTGGCCCCGGTGGCAATCAGCCCCAGCATTTT | CASGPGGNQPQHF
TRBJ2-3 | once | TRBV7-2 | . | TGTGCCAGCAGCTCTCAGACTAGCACAGATACGCAGTATTTT | CASSSQTSTDTQYF
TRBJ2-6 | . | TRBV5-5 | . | TGTGCCAGCAGCTTCGGTCCCTCTGGGGCCAACGTCCTGACTTTC | CASSFGPSGANVLTF
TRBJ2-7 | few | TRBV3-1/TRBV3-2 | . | TGTGCCAGCAGCCAAGGGCCCGACCCTGATTACGAGCAGTACTTC | CASSQGPDPDYEQYF
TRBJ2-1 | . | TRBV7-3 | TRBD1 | TGTGCCAGCAGCTTAGCCGGGACAGGGAATGTGGATGAGCAGTTCTTC | CASSLAGTGNVDEQFF
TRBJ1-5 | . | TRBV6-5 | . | TGTGCCAGCAGTAATTTCAATCAGCCCCAGCATTTT | CASSNFNQPQHF
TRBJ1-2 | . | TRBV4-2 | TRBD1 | TGTGCCAGCAGCCAAGATTTTGCGACAGGGACTGGCTACACCTTC | CASSQDFATGTGYTF
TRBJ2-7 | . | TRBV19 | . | TGTGCCAGTAGAAGAAAGGGAACGGACGAGCAGTACTTC | CASRRKGTDEQYF
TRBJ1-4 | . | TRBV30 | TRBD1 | TGTGCCGGAACAGGGGTTAATGAAAAACTGTTTTTT | CAGTGVNEKLFF
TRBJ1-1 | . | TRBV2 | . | TGTGCCAGCAGTCTAGAGAACACTGAAGCTTTCTTT | CASSLENTEAFF
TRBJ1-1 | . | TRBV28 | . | TGTGCCAGCAGTTTGATTGCCCGGGGCACTGAAGCTTTCTTT | CASSLIARGTEAFF
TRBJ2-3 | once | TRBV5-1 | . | TGCGCCAGCAGCTTGACTGGCGCAGACAGCACAGATACGCAGTATTTT | CASSLTGADSTDTQYF
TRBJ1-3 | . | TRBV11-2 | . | TGTGCCAGCAGCCAGCAGTCTGGAAACACCATATATTTT | CASSQQSGNTIYF
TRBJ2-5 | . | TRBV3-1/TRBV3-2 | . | TGTGCCAGCAGCCAAGGGGGACAAGGGACCCAGTACTTC | CASSQGGQGTQYF
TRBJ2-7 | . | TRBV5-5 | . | TGTGCCAGCAGCTTTTTCCCAGGGCCATACGAGCAGTACTTC | CASSFFPGPYEQYF
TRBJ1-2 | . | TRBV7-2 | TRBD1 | TGTGCCAGCAGCCACCCGGCGGGACAGGGTAACTATGGCTACACCTTC | CASSHPAGQGNYGYTF
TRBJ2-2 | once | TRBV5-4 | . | TGTGCCAGCAGCTCGGCCAGCGGTCAGACCGGGGAGCTGTTTTTT | CASSSASGQTGELFF
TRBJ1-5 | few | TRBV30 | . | TGTGCCTGGAGTGTACTTATCGGGGTTAGTCAGCCCCAGCATTTT | CAWSVLIGVSQPQHF
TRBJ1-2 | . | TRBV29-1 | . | TGCAGCGGGTGGGCAGTTAACTATGGCTACACCTTC | CSGWAVNYGYTF
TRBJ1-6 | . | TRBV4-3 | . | TGCGCCAGCAGCCAAGATCTAAATGGTCAGGGGAGCTCCTATAATTCACCCCTCCACTTT | CASSQDLNGQGSSYNSPLHF
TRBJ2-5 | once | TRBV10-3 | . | TGTGCCTGTGGGCCCTGGGGTAGCGGCGGGGCCCCAGAGACCCAGTACTTC | CACGPWGSGGAPETQYF
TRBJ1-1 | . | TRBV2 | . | TGTGCCAGCAGTGCTGACGGACCGAACACTGAAGCTTTCTTT | CASSADGPNTEAFF
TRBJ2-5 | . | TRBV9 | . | TGTGCCAGCAGCCCAAGCCCCGGAGGAGGGGAGACCCAGTACTTC | CASSPSPGGGETQYF
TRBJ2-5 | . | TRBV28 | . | TGTGCCAGCAGTTTCGGGGGCGCAGAGACCCAGTACTTC | CASSFGGAETQYF
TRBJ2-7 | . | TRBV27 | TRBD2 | TGTGCCAGCAGTCCCTCGGGGAGGGAGAGCTACGAGCAGTACTTC | CASSPSGRESYEQYF
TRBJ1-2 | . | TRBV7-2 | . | TGTGCCAGCAGCTTAGACGCGCCGGTGGGGAGTAGTGATGGCTACACCTTC | CASSLDAPVGSSDGYTF
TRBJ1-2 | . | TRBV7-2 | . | TGTGCCAGCAGCTTAGGGCTGGGCGGTGCTAACTATGGCTACACCTTC | CASSLGLGGANYGYTF
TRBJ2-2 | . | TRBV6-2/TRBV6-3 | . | TGTGCCAGCAGTTACAGCCCGGACACCGGGGAGCTGTTTTTT | CASSYSPDTGELFF
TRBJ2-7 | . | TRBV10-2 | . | TGCGCCAGCAGTGATGGTTCCAACGAGCAGTACTTC | CASSDGSNEQYF
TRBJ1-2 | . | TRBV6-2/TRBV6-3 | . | TGTGCCAGCAGTTTGAACGGACCCTTCCATGGCTACACCTTC | CASSLNGPFHGYTF
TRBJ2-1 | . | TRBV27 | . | TGTGCCAGCAGATATAGGGCAGGAGCCAATGAGCAGTTCTTC | CASRYRAGANEQFF
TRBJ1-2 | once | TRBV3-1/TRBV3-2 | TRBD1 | TGTGCCAGCAGCCAACAGGGGGCTACCGGCTACACCTTC | CASSQQGATGYTF
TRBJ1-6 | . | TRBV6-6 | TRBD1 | TGTGCCAGCAGCCCCGGCGGACAGGACTATAATTCACCCCTCCACTTT | CASSPGGQDYNSPLHF
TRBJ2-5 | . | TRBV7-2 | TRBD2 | TGTGCCAGCAGCTTAGGTAGTAGCGGGAGTTTTGAGACCCAGTACTTC | CASSLGSSGSFETQYF